This T cell receptor (beta chain) is from a study of T cells in Graves' hyperthyroidism and ophthalmopathy. Study outcomes and limitations: Model output signaled ophthalmopathy a median approximately 6 months ahead of onset. Most thyroid clonotypes expanded above 0.001 appeared in blood too.

Clinical symptoms, serum thyroxine and TRAb, thyroid ultrasound and orbital computed tomography together formed the diagnostic basis. This clonotype was picked up a small number of times. Its antigen is as yet unknown. Amplification targeted TCR beta CDR3 regions from RNA transcripts. A set of HTBI primers served as the primers for a first-round RT-PCR of the TCR CDR3. One entry per CDR3 protein, called by TCRdb with MiXCR from the multiplex PCR reads. The sample holds roughly 560,000 distinct CDR3 sequences, approximately 15% seen once. V was pared by 3 bases and J by 2 bases, with 9 bases of the junction left unmatched. Germline CDR1 and CDR2: LNHDA and SQIVND (reference sequence). The CDR3 sequence is 16 residues long.

The genes are TRBV19 and TRBJ2-5; 7 bases line up with TRBD1. The TCR was taken from a middle-aged woman with Graves' ophthalmopathy. Sequenced: blood. The CDR3 coding sequence is TGTGCCAGTAGTATTTTGCCCGGGACAGAACAAGAGACCCAGTACTTC. It encodes CASSILPGTEQETQYF.